The TCR beta chain under discussion was sequenced for a study of shared clonotypes between healthy human individuals. The study, taken as a whole, reports: It was observed that 5% to 6.5% of naive CD4 clonotypes were shared across a handful of donors. Among the subsets, naive ones generally showed larger estimated richness than memory ones. Blood was the sole source, and tissue repertoires probably differ.

Only CD45RO-negative cells positively selected for CCR7 counted as naive CD8 cells, so terminally differentiated effector memory CD45RA+ cells were excluded. The donors, healthy adults who were HIV-negative, had experienced no recent acute infections or vaccinations. As concerns this clone: The antigen is not known. Other DNA sequences in this specimen translate into the identical CDR3.

TCRdb's copy holds only in-frame clones and misses some; the assay was immunoSEQ multiplex PCR. The table has about 2.1 million clones, roughly 93% seen once. This CDR3 has 13 amino acids. Trimming took off 4 bases at V and 2 bases at J, with 9 bases between the two ends. Germline lookup yields CDR1 LNHDA and CDR2 SQIVND (reference sequence). Sequenced: naive CD8+ T cells from PBMCs. This sequence joins TRBV19 and TRBJ2-7; D gene unclear. This TCR came from a man younger than 30 in good health. Some clones in this sample may be carry-over from other donors' samples. CDR3 protein: CASSSRQTYEQYF. Here the CDR3 DNA reads TGTGCCAGTAGTAGCCGGCAAACCTACGAGCAGTACTTC.